This T cell receptor (beta chain) was recorded in a study of blood T cell repertoires in COVID-19. Across the whole study: The analysed material was cDNA or gDNA that came from T cells, B-cell-depleted T cells, or PBMCs.

The study assigned cohorts using participant-reported clinical history. CDR1 is ENHRY, CDR2 SYGVKD, per germline. V gave up 4 bases and J gave up 4 bases; unmatched junction bases: 2. The CDR3 is 13 residues long. In the source study's methods: By means of reference gene primer amplification, nucleated cell counts were estimated. Method: immunoSEQ multiplex PCR; TCRdb's copy keeps in-frame clones and lacks some. Clonal size and the V and J genes are those of that table, whereas D and trimming came from the DNA. This repertoire shows approximately 300,000 clones, 85% to 90% found once; its top ten account for 3.5% to 4.5%.

Sequencing was performed on PBMCs or T cells enriched from blood (not recorded which). The receptor comes from a woman aged 18-29 years with acute COVID-19. The gene calls are TRBV10-3 and TRBJ1-1; 8 bases are a match to TRBD1. In nucleotides, the CDR3 is TGTGCCATCAGTGGGACAGGGCGCACTGAAGCTTTCTTT. As protein: CAISGTGRTEAFF.